Sequencing of this T cell receptor (beta chain) was carried out in a study of CD8 T cells in Susac syndrome. General study points: By the study's own acknowledgment, its TCR sequencing and HLA analysis included relatively few individuals.

A note on this clonotype: Antigen: not known.

RNA totalling about 0.45 to 1 ug underwent reverse transcription with random hexamers. MiXCR, run by TCRdb on the immunoSEQ multiplex PCR reads, gives a single entry per CDR3 protein. Here the sample spans about 180,000 distinct CDR3 sequences, approximately 96% being singletons. Purification of the CD8+ and CD4+ T cells relied on negative isolation, and TEMRA cells underwent FACS enrichment. This CDR3 spans 15 amino acids. Germline V CDR1 and CDR2: SGHNT, YYREEE (reference sequence). V lost 7 bases and J lost 3, with 19 bases in between. Sequenced material: CD4+ T cells from PBMCs. The TCR was taken from a human donor with multiple sclerosis. This rearrangement joins TRBV5-4 to TRBJ1-1, with D hard to call. CDR3 DNA: TGTGCCAGCTATTCTGGCCTTCAGACGGACACTGAAGCTTTCTTT. Protein sequence: CASYSGLQTDTEAFF.